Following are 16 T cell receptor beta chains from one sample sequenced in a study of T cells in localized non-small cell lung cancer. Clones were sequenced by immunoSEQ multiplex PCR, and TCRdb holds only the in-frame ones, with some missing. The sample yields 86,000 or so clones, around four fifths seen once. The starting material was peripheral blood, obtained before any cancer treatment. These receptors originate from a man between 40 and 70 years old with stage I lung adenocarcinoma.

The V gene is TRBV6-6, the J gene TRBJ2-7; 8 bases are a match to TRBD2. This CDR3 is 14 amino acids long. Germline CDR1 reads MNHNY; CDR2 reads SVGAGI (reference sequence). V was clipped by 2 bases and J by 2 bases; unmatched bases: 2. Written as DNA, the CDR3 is TGTGCCAGCAGTTACGAAGCGGGGGCCTACGAGCAGTACTTC. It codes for CASSYEAGAYEQYF.

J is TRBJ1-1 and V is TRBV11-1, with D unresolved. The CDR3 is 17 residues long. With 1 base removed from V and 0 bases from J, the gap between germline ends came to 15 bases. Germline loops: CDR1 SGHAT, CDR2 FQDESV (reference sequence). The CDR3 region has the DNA TGTGCCAGCAGCTTAGTGGGTGGGCAGGCGTTGAACACTGAAGCTTTCTTT. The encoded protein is CASSLVGGQALNTEAFF. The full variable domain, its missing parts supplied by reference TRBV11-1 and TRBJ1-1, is EAEVAQSPRYKITEKSQAVAFWCDPISGHATLYWYRQILGQGPELLVQFQDESVVDDSQLPKDRFSAERLKGVDSTLKIQPAELGDSAMYLCASSLVGGQALNTEAFFGQGTRLTVV.

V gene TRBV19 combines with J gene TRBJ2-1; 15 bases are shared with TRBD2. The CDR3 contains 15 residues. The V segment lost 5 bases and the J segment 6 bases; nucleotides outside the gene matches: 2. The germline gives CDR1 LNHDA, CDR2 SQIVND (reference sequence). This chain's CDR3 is CASSGLAGGFNEQFF. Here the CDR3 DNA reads TGTGCCAGTAGTGGACTAGCGGGAGGGTTCAATGAGCAGTTCTTC. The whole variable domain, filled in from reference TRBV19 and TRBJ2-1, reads DGGITQSPKYLFRKEGQNVTLSCEQNLNHDAMYWYRQDPGQGLRLIYYSQIVNDFQKGDIAEGYSVSREKKESFPLTVTSAQKNPTAFYLCASSGLAGGFNEQFFGPGTRLTVL.

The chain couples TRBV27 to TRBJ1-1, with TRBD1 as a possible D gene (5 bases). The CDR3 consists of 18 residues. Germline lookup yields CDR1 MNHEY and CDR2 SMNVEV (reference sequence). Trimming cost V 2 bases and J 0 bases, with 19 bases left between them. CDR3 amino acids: CASSLRAQAWGLNTEAFF. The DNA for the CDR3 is TGTGCCAGCAGTTTAAGGGCACAAGCTTGGGGCCTGAACACTGAAGCTTTCTTT.

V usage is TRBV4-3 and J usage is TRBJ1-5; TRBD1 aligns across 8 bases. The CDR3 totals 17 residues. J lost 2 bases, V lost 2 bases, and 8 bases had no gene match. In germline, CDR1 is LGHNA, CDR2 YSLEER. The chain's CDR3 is CASSQTLGQGRNQPQHF. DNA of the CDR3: TGCGCCAGCAGCCAAACCCTAGGACAGGGCCGCAATCAGCCCCAGCATTTT.

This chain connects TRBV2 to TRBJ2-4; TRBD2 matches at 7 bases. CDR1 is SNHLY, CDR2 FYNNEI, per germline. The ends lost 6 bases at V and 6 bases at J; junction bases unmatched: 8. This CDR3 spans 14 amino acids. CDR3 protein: CASSALTGGNIQYF. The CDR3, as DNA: TGTGCCAGCAGCGCCCTCACGGGGGGAAACATTCAGTACTTC.

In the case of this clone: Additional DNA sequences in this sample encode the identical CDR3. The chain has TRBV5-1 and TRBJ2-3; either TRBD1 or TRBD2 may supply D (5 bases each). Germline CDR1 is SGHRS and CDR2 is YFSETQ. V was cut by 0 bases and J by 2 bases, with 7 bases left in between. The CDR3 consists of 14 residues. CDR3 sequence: CASSLGGPTDTQYF. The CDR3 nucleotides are TGCGCCAGCAGCTTGGGGGGACCCACAGATACGCAGTATTTT.

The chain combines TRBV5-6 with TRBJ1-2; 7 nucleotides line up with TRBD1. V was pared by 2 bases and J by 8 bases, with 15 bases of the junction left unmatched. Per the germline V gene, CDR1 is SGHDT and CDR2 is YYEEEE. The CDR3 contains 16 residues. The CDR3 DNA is TGTGCCAGCAGCTTATCAGGGGGTAATCTCCGCGGCGGCTACACCTTC. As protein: CASSLSGGNLRGGYTF. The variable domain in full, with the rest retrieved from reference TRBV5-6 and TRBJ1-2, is DAGVTQSPTHLIKTRGQQVTLRCSPKSGHDTVSWYQQALGQGPQFIFQYYEEEERQRGNFPDRFSGHQFPNYSSELNVNALLLGDSALYLCASSLSGGNLRGGYTFGSGTRLTVV.

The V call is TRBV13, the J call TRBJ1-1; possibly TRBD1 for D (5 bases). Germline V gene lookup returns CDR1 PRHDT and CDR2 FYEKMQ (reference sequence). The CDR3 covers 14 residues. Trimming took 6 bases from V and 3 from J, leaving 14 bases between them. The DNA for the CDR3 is TGTGCCAGCAGTTCCGGGGACCAGGACACTGAAGCTTTCTTT. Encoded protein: CASSSGDQDTEAFF.

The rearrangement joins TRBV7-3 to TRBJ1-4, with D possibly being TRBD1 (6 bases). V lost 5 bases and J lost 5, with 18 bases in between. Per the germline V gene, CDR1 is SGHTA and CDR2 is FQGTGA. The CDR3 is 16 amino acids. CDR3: CASSLPPGQLNEKLFF. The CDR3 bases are TGTGCCAGCAGCCTACCGCCGGGACAACTCAATGAAAAACTGTTTTTT.

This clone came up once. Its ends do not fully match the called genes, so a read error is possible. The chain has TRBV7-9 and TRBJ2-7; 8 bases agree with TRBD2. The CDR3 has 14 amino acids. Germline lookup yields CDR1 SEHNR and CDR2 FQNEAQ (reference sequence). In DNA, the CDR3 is TGTGCCAGCAGCTTAGTTTTAGGACCTAGCGGGCCATTATTC. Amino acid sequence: CASSLVLGPSGPLF.

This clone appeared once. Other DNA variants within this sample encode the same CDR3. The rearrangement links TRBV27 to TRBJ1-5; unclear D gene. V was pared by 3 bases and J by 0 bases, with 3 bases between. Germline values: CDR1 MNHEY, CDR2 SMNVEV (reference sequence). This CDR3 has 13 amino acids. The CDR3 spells CASSLSSNQPQHF. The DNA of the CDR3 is TGTGCCAGCAGTTTGTCTAGCAATCAGCCCCAGCATTTT.

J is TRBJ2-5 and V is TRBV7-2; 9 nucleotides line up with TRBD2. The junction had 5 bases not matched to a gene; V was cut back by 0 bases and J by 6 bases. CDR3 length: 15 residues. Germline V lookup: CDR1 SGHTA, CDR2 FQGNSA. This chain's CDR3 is CASSLALSGGQTQYF. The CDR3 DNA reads TGTGCCAGCAGCTTAGCCCTTAGCGGGGGCCAGACCCAGTACTTC.

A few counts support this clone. Here the CDR3 DNA reads TGTGCCAGCAGTCCCTCCAGGATGGCTGAAGCTTTCTTT. Translating it yields CASSPSRMAEAFF. The chain uses TRBV6-5 and TRBJ1-1; the D is unclear. The CDR3 is made up of 13 amino acids. The V and J ends lost 5 bases and 6 bases respectively, with 13 bases between them. Germline lookup yields CDR1 MNHEY and CDR2 SVGAGI.

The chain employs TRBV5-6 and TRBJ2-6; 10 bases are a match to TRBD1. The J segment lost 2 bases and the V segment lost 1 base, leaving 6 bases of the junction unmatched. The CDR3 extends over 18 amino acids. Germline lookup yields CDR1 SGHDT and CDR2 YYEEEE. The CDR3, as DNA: TGTGCCAGCAGCTTGTTAGGGACAGGGGTTACTGGGGCCAACGTCCTGACTTTC. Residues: CASSLLGTGVTGANVLTF.

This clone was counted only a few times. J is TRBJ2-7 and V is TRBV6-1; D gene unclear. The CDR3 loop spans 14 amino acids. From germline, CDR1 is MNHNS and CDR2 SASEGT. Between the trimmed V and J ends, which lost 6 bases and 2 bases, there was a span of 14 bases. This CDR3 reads CASREHYDTYEQYF. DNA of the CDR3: TGTGCCAGCAGGGAACATTATGATACCTACGAGCAGTACTTC.